This T cell receptor (beta chain) was observed in a study of OX40 agonist ivuxolimab in advanced cancers. Overall study: Head and neck, renal cell, melanoma or hepatocellular carcinoma were the cancers that dose-escalation patients had.

The protocol was immunoSEQ multiplex PCR, while the TCRdb copy is restricted to in-frame clones and leaves out a portion. The sample has over 20,000 clones; around three quarters are singletons. With respect to this clone: Its antigen is not identified.

Autoimmune disease history or systemic immunosuppression disqualified patients. Notes on the study in general: Some nonresponders likewise displayed low normalized T-cell clonal expansion. Antigen targets of the expanded peripheral T cells went undetermined.

The CDR3 extends over 15 amino acids. J was trimmed by 7 bases and V by 6 bases; bases with no gene match: 13. Germline V lookup: CDR1 MNHEY, CDR2 SVGAGI. The chain has TRBV6-5 and TRBJ1-1; 8 bases fit TRBD1. This specimen was CD4+ or CD8+ T cells sorted from blood, taken in a trial of the OX40 agonist ivuxolimab. This sequence was found in an adult with an advanced solid tumor such as melanoma, head and neck, liver or kidney cancer. The CDR3 nucleotides read TGTGCCAGCAGCGGCAGGGGGCAGTCACCGTATGAAGCTTTCTTT. Translated: CASSGRGQSPYEAFF.